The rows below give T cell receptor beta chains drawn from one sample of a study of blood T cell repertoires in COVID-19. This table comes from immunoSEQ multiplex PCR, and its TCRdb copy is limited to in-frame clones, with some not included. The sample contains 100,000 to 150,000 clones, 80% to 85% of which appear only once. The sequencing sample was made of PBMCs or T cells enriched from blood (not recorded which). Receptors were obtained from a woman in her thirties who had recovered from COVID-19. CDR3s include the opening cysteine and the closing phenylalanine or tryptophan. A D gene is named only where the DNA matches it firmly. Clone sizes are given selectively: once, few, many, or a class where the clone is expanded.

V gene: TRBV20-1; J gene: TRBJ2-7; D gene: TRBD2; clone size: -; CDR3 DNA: TGCAGTGCTAGTGGAGCGGGAGGTCTCTCCTACGAGCAGTACTTC; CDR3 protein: CSASGAGGLSYEQYF
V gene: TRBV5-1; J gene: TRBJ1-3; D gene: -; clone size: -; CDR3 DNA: TGCGCCAGCAGCTTGGGGGGTCCAGGGGCTTCTGGAAACACCATATATTTT; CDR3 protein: CASSLGGPGASGNTIYF
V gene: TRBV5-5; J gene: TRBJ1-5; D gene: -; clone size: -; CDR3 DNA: TGTGCCAGCAGCCCTCGACTCCCGCAAAAGCCCCAGCATTTT; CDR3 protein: CASSPRLPQKPQHF
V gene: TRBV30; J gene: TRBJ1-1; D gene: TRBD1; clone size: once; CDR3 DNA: TGTGCCTGCCCTCGGAAAACAGGGGGGAAGACTGAAGCTTTCTTT; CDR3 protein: CACPRKTGGKTEAFF
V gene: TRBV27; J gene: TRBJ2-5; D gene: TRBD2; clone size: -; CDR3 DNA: TGTGCCAGCAGTTTATATCCCCCCGGACTAGCGGGAGGGCCGGAGGGGGAGACCCAGTACTTC; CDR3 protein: CASSLYPPGLAGGPEGETQYF
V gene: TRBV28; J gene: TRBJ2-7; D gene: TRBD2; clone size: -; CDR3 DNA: TGTGCCAGCAGTCCCCCCAGCGGGACTCACTACGAGCAGTACTTC; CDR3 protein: CASSPPSGTHYEQYF
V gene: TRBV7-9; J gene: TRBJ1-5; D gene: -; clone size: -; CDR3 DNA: TGTGCCAGCAGCTTTAGTTCGGCAGGGGACCAGCCCCAGCATTTT; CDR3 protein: CASSFSSAGDQPQHF
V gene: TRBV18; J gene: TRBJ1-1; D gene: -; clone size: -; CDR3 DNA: TGTGCCAGCTCATCGGTGAACACTGAAGCTTTCTTT; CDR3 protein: CASSSVNTEAFF
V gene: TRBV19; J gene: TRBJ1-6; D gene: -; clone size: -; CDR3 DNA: TGTGCCAGTAGTAGGACAGCTCCGGGAGGCTCACCCCTCCACTTT; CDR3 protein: CASSRTAPGGSPLHF
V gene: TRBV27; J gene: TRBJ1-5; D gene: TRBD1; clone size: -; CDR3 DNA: TGTGCCAGCAGTCCCGGGACAGGAGGCAATCAGCCCCAGCATTTT; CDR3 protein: CASSPGTGGNQPQHF
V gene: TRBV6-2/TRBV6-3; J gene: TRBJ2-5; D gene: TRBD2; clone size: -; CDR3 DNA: TGTGCCAGCACCCCCCCTGGGCTAGCGGAAGTGGAGACCCAGTACTTC; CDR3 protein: CASTPPGLAEVETQYF
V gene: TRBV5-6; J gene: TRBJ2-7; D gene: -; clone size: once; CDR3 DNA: TGTGCCAGCCAGGGGCTTCGACGCAGGACTTATGACGAGCAGTACTTC; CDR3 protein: CASQGLRRRTYDEQYF
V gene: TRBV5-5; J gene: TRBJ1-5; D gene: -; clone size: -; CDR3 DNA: TGTGCCAGCAGCCAAGACAGGCCAGATCAGCCCCAGCATTTT; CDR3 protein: CASSQDRPDQPQHF
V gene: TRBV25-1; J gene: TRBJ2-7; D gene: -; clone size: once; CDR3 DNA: TGTGCCAGCAGTGATACGGGACTGGGTACCTACGAGCAGTACTTC; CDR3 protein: CASSDTGLGTYEQYF
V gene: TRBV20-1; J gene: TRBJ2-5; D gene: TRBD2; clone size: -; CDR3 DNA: TGCAGTGCTAGTGGGGGGGGGTACCAAGAGACCCAGTACTTC; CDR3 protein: CSASGGGYQETQYF
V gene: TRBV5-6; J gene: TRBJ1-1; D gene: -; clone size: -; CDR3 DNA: TGTGCCAGCAGCTTGAGGGGCGTGAACACTGAAGCTTTCTTT; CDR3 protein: CASSLRGVNTEAFF
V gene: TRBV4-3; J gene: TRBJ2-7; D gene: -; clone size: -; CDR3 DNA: TGCGCCAGCAGCCAAGCCGTATTAGGGGACTACGAGCAGTACTTC; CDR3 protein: CASSQAVLGDYEQYF
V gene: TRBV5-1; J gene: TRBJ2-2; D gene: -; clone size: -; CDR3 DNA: TGCGCCAGCATCCCAGGGTATTCGAACACCGGGGAGCTGTTTTTT; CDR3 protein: CASIPGYSNTGELFF
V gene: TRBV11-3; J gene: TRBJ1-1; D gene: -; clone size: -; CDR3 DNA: TGTGCCAGCAGCCCAGATTGTGCAGCTTTCTTT; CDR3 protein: CASSPDCAAFF
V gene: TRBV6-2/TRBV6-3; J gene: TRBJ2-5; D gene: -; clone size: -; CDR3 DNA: TGTGCCAGCAGCCGAGGCGAGACCCAGTACTTC; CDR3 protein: CASSRGETQYF
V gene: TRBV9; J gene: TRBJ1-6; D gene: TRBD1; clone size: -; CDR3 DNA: TGTGCCAGCAGCGCCCAGCAGGGGGCTAGGGGTTCACCCCTCCACTTT; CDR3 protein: CASSAQQGARGSPLHF
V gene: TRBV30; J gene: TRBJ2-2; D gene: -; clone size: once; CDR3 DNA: TGTGCCTCTAGCGACACCGGGGAGCTGTTTTTT; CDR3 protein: CASSDTGELFF
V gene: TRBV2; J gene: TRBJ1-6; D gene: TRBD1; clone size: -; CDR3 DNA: TGTGCCAGCGGAATAACGGGACAGCCAAATTCACCCCTCCACTTT; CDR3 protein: CASGITGQPNSPLHF
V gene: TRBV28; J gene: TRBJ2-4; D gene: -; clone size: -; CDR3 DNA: TGTGCCAGCAGGGAGCGGGCACCGGGGAACATTCAGTACTTC; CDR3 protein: CASRERAPGNIQYF
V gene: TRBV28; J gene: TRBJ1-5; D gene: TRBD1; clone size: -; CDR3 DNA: TGTGCCAGCAGTTTAGTTACAGGGGTTGGGGATCAGCCCCAGCATTTT; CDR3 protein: CASSLVTGVGDQPQHF
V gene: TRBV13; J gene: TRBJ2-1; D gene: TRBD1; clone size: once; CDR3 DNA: TGTGCCAGCAGCCAGCCTTGGGACAGGGAAGGCAATGAGCAGTTCTTC; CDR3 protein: CASSQPWDREGNEQFF
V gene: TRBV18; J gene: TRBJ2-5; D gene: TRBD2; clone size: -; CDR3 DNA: TGTGCCAGCTCACCACTGGCTAGCGGCAAGGAGGAGACCCAGTACTTC; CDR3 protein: CASSPLASGKEETQYF
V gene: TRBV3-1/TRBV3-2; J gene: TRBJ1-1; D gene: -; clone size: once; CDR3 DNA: TGTGCCAGCAGCCATCAAGCCCGGAACACTGAAGCTTTCTTT; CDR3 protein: CASSHQARNTEAFF
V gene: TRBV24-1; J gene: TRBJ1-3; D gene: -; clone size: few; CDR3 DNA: TGTGCCACCAGGTATGGAAACACCATATATTTT; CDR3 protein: CATRYGNTIYF
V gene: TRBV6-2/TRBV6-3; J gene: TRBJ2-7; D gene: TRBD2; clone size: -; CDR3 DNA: TGTGCCAGCAGTTACTCCTTGCGGGAGGCCTGGTACGAGCAGTACTTC; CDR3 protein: CASSYSLREAWYEQYF
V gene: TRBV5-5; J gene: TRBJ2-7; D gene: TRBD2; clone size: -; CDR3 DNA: TGTGCCAGCAGCGGAAGGACTAGCTTTATCCGTAACGAGCAGTACTTC; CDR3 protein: CASSGRTSFIRNEQYF
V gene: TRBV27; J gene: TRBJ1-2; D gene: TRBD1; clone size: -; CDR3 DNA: TGTGCCAGCAGACGGACAGGGGAATATGGCTACACCTTC; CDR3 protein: CASRRTGEYGYTF
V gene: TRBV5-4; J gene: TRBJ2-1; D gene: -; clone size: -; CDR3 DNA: TGTGCCAGCAGTCGTACAGGGATCTCTCTCTACAATGAGCAGTTCTTC; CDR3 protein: CASSRTGISLYNEQFF
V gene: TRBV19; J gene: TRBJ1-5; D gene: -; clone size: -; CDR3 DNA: TGTGCCACAGGGGCAGCAGGGAACAATCAGCCCCAGCATTTT; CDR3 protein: CATGAAGNNQPQHF
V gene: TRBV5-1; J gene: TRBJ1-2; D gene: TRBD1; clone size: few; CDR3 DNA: TGCGCCAGCAGCTCCTGGACAGGGAATAACTATGGCTACACCTTC; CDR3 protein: CASSSWTGNNYGYTF
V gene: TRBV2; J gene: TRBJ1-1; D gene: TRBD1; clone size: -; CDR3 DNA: TGTGCCAGCAGGCCCAGGGGGAAGAACACTGAAGCTTTCTTT; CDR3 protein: CASRPRGKNTEAFF
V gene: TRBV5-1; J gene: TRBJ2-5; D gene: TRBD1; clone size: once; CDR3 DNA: TGCGCCAGCAGCTCGGATTGGACAGGGAGTGGAGAGACCCAGTACTTC; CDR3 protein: CASSSDWTGSGETQYF
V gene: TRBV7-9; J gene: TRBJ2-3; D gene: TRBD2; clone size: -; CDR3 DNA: TGTGCCAGCAGCTCAGCGGGAGGGCCCCCGGATACGCAGTATTTT; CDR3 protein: CASSSAGGPPDTQYF
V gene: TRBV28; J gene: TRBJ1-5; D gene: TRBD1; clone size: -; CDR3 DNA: TGTGCCAGCAGTCCCCCGGGACAGGGGGTGGGGAGCAATCAGCCCCAGCATTTT; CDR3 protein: CASSPPGQGVGSNQPQHF
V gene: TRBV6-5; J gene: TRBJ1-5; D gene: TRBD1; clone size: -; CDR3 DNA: TGTGCCAGCAGAAAGGACAGGGATAGCAATCAGCCCCAGCATTTT; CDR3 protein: CASRKDRDSNQPQHF
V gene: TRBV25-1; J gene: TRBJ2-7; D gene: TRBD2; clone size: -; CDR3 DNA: TGTGCCAGCAGTGAAGGAGCGGGAGGGCCTTGGGAGCAGTACTTC; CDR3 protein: CASSEGAGGPWEQYF
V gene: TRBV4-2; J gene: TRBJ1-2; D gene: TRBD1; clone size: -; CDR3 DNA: TGTGCCAGCAGCCCCACAGGGGACCCCTATGGCTACACCTTC; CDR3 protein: CASSPTGDPYGYTF
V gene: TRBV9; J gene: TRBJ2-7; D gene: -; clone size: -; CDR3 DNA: TGTGCCAGCAGCGTTGGCGGGACGACCTTATACGAGCAGTACTTC; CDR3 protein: CASSVGGTTLYEQYF
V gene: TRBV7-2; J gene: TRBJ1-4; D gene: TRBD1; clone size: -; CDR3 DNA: TGTGCCAGCAGCACGCAGGGGGCTAATGAAAAACTGTTTTTT; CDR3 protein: CASSTQGANEKLFF
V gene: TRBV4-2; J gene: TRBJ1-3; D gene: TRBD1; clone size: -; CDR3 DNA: TGTGCCAGCAGCCAAGATAGGGGACAGGGTCCCGCGCAGGAAAACACCATATATTTT; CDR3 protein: CASSQDRGQGPAQENTIYF
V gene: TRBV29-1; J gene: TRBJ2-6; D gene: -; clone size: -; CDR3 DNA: TGCAGCGCCGAGAGGCTCTCTGGGGCCAACGTCCTGACTTTC; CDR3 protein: CSAERLSGANVLTF
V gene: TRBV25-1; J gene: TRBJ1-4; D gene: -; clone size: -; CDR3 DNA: TGTGCCAGCAGTGAACATGGAGTACAGGAAAATGAAAAACTGTTTTTT; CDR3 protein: CASSEHGVQENEKLFF
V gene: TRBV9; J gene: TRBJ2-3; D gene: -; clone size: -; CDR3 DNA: TGTGCCAGCAGCGTAGTTAGCGGCACGGATACGCAGTATTTT; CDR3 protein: CASSVVSGTDTQYF
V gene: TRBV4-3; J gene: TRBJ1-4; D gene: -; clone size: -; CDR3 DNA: TGCGCCAGCAGCCCCGGATTAGGTAGGCGGGTCGGAAAACTGTTTTTT; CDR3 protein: CASSPGLGRRVGKLFF